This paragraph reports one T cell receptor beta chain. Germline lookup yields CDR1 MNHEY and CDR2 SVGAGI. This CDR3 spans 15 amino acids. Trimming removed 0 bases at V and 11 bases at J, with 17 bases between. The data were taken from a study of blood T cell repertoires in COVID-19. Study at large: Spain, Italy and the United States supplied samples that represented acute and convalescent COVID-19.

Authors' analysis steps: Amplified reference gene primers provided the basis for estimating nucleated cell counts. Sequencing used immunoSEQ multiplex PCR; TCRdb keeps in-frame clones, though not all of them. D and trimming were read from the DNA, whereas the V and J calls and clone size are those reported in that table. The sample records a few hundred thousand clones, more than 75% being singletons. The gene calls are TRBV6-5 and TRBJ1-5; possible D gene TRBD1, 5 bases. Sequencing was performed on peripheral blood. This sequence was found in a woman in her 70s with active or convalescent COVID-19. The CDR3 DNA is TGTGCCAGCAGTTACTCAGGGGAAGGCGCGTCAGCCCAGCATTTT. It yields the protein CASSYSGEGASAQHF.